This T cell receptor beta chain came from a study of CD8+ T cells in alopecia areata. The CDR3 spans 15 residues. Trimming cost V 6 bases and J 5 bases; bases outside gene matches: 12. Germline V CDR1 and CDR2: MNHEY, SVGAGI. Points from the study as a whole: When scalp samples are sequenced, resident alphabeta T cells of normal skin are also captured.

Regarding treatment: oral pan-JAK inhibitor, 5-10 mg twice daily. Sampling of alopecia areata patients yielded lesional scalp punch biopsies as well as peripheral blood. Sorted populations comprised CD4+ and CD8+ T cells obtained from PBMCs. The table lists this clone with a few counts. Its antigen remains unidentified. RNA was extracted and reverse transcribed into cDNA as the sequencing template. Clones were read by immunoSEQ multiplex PCR, and TCRdb kept only the in-frame ones, dropping some. The sample carries around 300,000 clones, 60% recorded once. The genes are TRBV6-5 and TRBJ1-2; 7 bases are shared with TRBD1. The clonotype originates from a human donor with alopecia areata. Sequencing used CD4+ T cells sorted from blood, obtained around week 53, from a patient treated with tofacitinib. The CDR3 here is CASSRRQGDQYGYTF. The CDR3 bases are TGTGCCAGCAGCCGAAGACAGGGAGATCAGTATGGCTACACCTTC.